The entry below describes one T cell receptor beta chain. Produced via immunoSEQ multiplex PCR; TCRdb's table is partial and in-frame only. The sample has about 72,000 clones, roughly 92% seen once. This specimen comes from a study of control samples from healthy donors and cancer patients. CDR3 size: 15 residues. This clonotype originated in a woman aged 55-75 years in good health. This chain connects TRBV21-1 to TRBJ2-5; the table's D call of TRBD1 was not tested on the DNA. TRBV21-1 is tagged as a pseudogene. Sequencing was performed on blood. The DNA for the CDR3 is TGTGCCAGCAGCAAGGATCAGAAGGGGCCGGCGACCCAGTACTTC. Its translation: CASSKDQKGPATQYF.